This paragraph reports one T cell receptor (beta chain). Its target is unknown. The V end was cut by 5 bases, the J end by 0 bases, with 17 bases between. The CDR3 length is 16 residues. Germline CDR1 reads MDHEN; CDR2 reads SYDVKM. The entry originates in a study of cytomegalovirus exposure and HLA in healthy donors. Study information: An earlier analysis identified 117 million unique TCR beta sequences in about 200 million T cells.

Study results and caveats: Per a later analysis, HLA-associated TCR beta chains showed more clonal expansion than other, equally common TCR beta chains. Rarity marked most TCR sequences, yet some public TCRs occurred in many donors.

Amplification used 60 Vbeta primers and 13 Jbeta primers. Here immunoSEQ multiplex PCR was the method, and the copy in TCRdb shows in-frame clones only, minus some. The data hold roughly 240,000 clones, with roughly 81% observed a single time. This TCR derives from a girl between 2 and 10 years old in good health and CMV-seronegative. The chain couples TRBV28 to TRBJ2-7; possible D gene TRBD1, 6 bases. The sample was PBMCs. CDR3: CASSTPSQGSSYEQYF. CDR3 coding DNA: TGTGCCAGCAGTACTCCCTCACAGGGATCCTCCTACGAGCAGTACTTC.